The entry below describes one T cell receptor beta chain. Generated by immunoSEQ multiplex PCR, the TCRdb table keeps only in-frame clones and is missing some. The sample contains almost 55,000 clones, roughly nine tenths of which appear only once. The CDR3 totals 14 residues. V dropped 2 bases and J dropped 4 bases, with 11 bases sitting between them. From germline, CDR1 is MNHEY and CDR2 SMNVEV (reference sequence). The data were taken from a study of T cell changes during pregnancy in multiple sclerosis. The chain uses TRBV27 and TRBJ1-1, with a tentative D call TRBD1 (6 bases). The source is a female donor with multiple sclerosis, enrolled in a pregnancy study. Material: CD8+ T cells from peripheral blood mononuclear cells, obtained before pregnancy. The CDR3 nucleotides read TGTGCCAGCAGTTTAGGAACAGGGATCACTGAAGCTTTCTTT. Amino acid sequence: CASSLGTGITEAFF.